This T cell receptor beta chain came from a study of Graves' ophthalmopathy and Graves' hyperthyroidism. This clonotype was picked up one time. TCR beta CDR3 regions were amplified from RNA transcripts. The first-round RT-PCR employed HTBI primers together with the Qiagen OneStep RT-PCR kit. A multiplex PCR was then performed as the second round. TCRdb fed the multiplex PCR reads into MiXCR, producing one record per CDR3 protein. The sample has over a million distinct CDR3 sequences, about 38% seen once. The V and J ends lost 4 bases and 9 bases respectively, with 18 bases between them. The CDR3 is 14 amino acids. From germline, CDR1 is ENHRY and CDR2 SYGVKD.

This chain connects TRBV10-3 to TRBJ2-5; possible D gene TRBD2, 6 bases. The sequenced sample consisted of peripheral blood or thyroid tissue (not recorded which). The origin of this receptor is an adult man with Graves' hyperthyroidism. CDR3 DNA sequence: TGTGCCATCAGTGGAAACCGGGACTCTCAGCCCCAGTACTTC. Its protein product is CAISGNRDSQPQYF.